This TCR beta chain was found in a study of human T cells and chemical hapten exposure. Study in general: Across its approximately 25 weeks, the study gave patients weekly diphenylcyclopropenone doses to the scalp.

TCRdb re-called the RACE reads through MiXCR, storing one row per CDR3 protein. This sample has some 350,000 distinct CDR3 sequences, with approximately 6.3% found just once. In germline, CDR1 is SGHAT, CDR2 FQNNGV. The length of the CDR3 is 12 residues. With 1 base removed from V and 7 bases from J, the gap between germline ends came to 7 bases. Time point specified: patch test 1, 2 weeks after DPC sensitization. The treatment is: therapeutic diphenylcyclopropenone sensitization with weekly scalp DPC. Every donor had alopecia and was 18 to 70 years old; all were suitable for DPC. The input for sequencing was whole blood, taken in connection with sensitization to the hapten diphenylcyclopropenone (DPC). V and J are TRBV11-2 and TRBJ1-2; D ambiguous. This TCR derives from a woman aged 18 to 35 with alopecia areata. Some clones in this sample may be carry-over from other donors' samples. The CDR3 coding sequence is TGTGCCAGCAGCTTAGGGACTGGTGGCTACACCTTC. This translates into CASSLGTGGYTF.